This paragraph reports one TCR beta chain. This sample was included in a study of blood T cell repertoires in COVID-19. Whole-study context: Sites in the United States, Italy and Spain provided acute and convalescent COVID-19 samples. Nucleic acid was either cDNA or gDNA, and it came from T cells, B-cell-depleted T cells, or PBMCs.

The germline V gene encodes CDR1 MGHRA and CDR2 YSYEKL. V shed 4 bases and J 4 bases; nucleotides not matched to a gene: 8. The CDR3 runs to 16 residues. Authors' processing steps: The assay estimated nucleated cells by amplifying reference gene primers. Profiled with immunoSEQ multiplex PCR; TCRdb holds only in-frame clones, not every one. V, J and clone size reflect that table, while D and trimming were determined from the DNA. The table includes nearly 200,000 clones, roughly four fifths detected once. The sequence derives from a woman between 70 and 85 years old with active or convalescent COVID-19. The material sequenced was peripheral blood. This rearrangement joins TRBV4-1 to TRBJ2-5; TRBD1 aligns across 11 bases. The CDR3 sequence: CASSPSSGTGGETQYF. CDR3 nucleotide sequence: TGCGCCAGCAGCCCCAGTTCGGGGACAGGGGGAGAGACCCAGTACTTC.